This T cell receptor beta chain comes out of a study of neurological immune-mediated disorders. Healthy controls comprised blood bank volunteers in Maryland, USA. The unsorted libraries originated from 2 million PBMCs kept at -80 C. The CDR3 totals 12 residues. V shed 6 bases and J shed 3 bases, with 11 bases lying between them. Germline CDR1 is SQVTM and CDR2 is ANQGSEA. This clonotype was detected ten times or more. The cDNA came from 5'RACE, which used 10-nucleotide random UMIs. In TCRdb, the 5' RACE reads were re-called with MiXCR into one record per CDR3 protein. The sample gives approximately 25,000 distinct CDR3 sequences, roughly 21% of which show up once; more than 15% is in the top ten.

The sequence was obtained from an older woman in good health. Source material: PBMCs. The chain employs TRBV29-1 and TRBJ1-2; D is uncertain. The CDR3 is CSVQEVDYGYTF. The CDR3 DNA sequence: TGCAGCGTCCAGGAGGTAGACTATGGCTACACCTTC. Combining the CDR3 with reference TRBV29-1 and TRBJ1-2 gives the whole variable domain SAVISQKPSRDICQRGTSLTIQCQVDSQVTMMFWYRQQPGQSLTLIATANQGSEATYESGFVIDKFPISRPNLTFSTLTVSNMSPEDSSIYLCSVQEVDYGYTFGSGTRLTVV.